The sample holds a few counts of the clone carrying this T cell receptor beta chain. Antigen unknown. The data were obtained in a study of CD8+ T cells in alopecia areata. Whole-study context: People stayed on tofacitinib for 6 to 18 months, then stopped the drug for 6 months.

RNA extraction and reverse transcription yielded cDNA as sequencing template. Produced via immunoSEQ multiplex PCR; TCRdb's table is partial and in-frame only. The sample consists of more than 140,000 clones, 86% of them appearing once. Regarding treatment: oral pan-JAK inhibitor, 5-10 mg twice daily. It was from PBMCs that CD4+ and CD8+ T cells were sorted. The V end lost 4 bases, the J end lost 13 bases, and 11 bases lay between the germline ends. This CDR3 is 11 amino acids long. Germline V gene sequence: CDR1 SGHAT, CDR2 FQNNGV. Study observations and caveats: Numerous expanded lesional clones remained in scalp and blood during tofacitinib. Expanded CD8+ clones among the top 100, as well as scalp clonality, were significantly decreased by tofacitinib.

The clonotype comes from a human donor with alopecia areata. The sample was CD8+ T cells sorted from blood, taken at week 4, from a patient treated with tofacitinib. The chain joins TRBV11-2 to TRBJ2-4; TRBD2 might be the D (5 bases). The CDR3 loop is CASSSSGEQYF. CDR3 nucleotide sequence: TGTGCCAGCAGCTCGAGTGGGGAGCAGTACTTC.